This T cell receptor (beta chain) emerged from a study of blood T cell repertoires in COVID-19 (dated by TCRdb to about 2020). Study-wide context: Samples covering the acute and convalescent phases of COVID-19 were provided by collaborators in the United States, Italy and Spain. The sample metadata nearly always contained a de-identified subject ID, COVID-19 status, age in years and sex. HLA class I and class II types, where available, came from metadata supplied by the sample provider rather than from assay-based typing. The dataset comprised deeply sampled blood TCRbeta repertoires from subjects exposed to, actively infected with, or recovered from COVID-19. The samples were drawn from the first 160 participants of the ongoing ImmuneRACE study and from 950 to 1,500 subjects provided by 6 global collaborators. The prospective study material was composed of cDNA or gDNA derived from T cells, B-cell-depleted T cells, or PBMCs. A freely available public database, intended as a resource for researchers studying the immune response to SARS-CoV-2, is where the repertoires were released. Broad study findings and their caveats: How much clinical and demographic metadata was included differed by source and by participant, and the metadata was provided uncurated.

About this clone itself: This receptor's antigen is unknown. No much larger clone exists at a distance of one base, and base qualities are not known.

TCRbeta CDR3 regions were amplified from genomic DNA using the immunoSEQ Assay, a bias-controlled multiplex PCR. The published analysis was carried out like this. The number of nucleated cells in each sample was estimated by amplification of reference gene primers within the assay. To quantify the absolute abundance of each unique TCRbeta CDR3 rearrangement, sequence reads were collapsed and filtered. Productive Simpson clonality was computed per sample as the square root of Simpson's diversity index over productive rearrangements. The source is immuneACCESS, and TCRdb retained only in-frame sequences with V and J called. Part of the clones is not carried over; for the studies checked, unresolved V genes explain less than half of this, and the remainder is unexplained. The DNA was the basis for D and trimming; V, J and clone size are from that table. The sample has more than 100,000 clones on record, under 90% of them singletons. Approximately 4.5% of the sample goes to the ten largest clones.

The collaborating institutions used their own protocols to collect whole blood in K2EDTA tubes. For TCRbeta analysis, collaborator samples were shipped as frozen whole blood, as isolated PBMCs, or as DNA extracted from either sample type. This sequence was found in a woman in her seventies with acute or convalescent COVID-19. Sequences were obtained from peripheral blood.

The sequenced DNA is TGTGCCAGCCGAGGGCAAGGCTACCTGGGCAATTCACCCCTCCACTTT. Its amino acids are CASRGQGYLGNSPLHF. The chain was built from TRBV11-2 and TRBJ1-6; the D gene assignment is ambiguous. Taken from cysteine to phenylalanine, the CDR3 has 16 residues. Only the CDR3 DNA stays, 48 bases, in frame from base 1. Taken from the germline V gene, the CDR1 and CDR2 loops are SGHAT and FQNNGV. The V and J ends are trimmed by 8 bases and 7 bases, leaving 21 bases between them.